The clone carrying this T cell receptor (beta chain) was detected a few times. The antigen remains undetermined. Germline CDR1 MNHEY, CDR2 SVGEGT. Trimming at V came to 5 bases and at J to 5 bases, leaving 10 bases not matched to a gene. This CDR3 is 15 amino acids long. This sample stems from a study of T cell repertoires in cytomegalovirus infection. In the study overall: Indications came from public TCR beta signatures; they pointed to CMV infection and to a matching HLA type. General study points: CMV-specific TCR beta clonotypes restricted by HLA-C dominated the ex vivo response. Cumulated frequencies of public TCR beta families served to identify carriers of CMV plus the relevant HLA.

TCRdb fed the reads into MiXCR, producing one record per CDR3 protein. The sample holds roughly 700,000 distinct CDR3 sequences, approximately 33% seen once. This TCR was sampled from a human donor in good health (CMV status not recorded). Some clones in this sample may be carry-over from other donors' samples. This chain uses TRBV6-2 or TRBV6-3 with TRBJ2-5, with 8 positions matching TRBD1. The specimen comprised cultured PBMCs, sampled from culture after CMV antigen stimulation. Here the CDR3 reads CASSRPGQGWETQYF. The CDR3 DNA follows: TGTGCCAGCAGTCGCCCCGGACAGGGATGGGAGACCCAGTACTTC.